These 24 T cell receptor beta chains were sequenced from one sample in a study of T cell responses to AZD1222 COVID-19 vaccine. Sequenced by immunoSEQ multiplex PCR; TCRdb stores in-frame clones only, minus some. Of approximately 5,800 clones in the sample, about 89% are singletons; the top ten hold 15% to 17%. The sample in question was peripheral blood, obtained 28 days after the second AZD1222 dose. These receptors all come from an adult who received the AZD1222 COVID-19 vaccine.

The chain couples TRBV28 to TRBJ2-7; TRBD2 is a possible D gene (5 bases). Germline CDR1 MDHEN, CDR2 SYDVKM. The CDR3 runs 14 residues. V gave up 5 bases and J gave up 3 bases, with 14 bases separating them. The CDR3 nucleotides are TGTGCCAGCAGTATGCCGACACGGGACTACGAGCAGTACTTC. It encodes CASSMPTRDYEQYF.

The chain combines TRBV7-8 with TRBJ1-5; perhaps TRBD1 as D (5 bases). The germline V gene encodes CDR1 SGHVS and CDR2 FQNEAQ. The length of the CDR3 is 16 residues. The germline V and J ends were trimmed by 3 bases and 0 bases, with 12 bases remaining between them. This CDR3 reads CASSFWGGNSNQPQHF. Here the CDR3 DNA reads TGTGCCAGCAGCTTCTGGGGGGGGAATAGCAATCAGCCCCAGCATTTT.

This clone showed up just a few times. The chain employs TRBV11-1 and TRBJ2-1; TRBD2 aligns across 11 bases. Germline trimming cut 1 base from V and 14 bases from J; bases unmatched to any gene: 7. The germline V gene has CDR1 SGHAT and CDR2 FQDESV (reference sequence). CDR3 length: 14 amino acids. This CDR3 reads CASSLVPSGRKKFF. The CDR3, as DNA: TGTGCCAGCAGCTTAGTGCCTAGCGGGAGGAAGAAGTTCTTC.

The chain combines TRBV2 with TRBJ1-2; D not certain. The V gene lost 6 bases and the J gene lost 4 bases, with 15 bases spanning the gap. CDR3 size: 14 residues. CDR1 and CDR2 (germline): SNHLY, FYNNEI. CDR3 region: CASREHSIPYGYTF. The CDR3 nucleotides are TGTGCCAGCAGGGAACATTCTATTCCCTATGGCTACACCTTC.

This clone came up once. The V call is TRBV5-1, the J call TRBJ2-1; a possible D gene is TRBD2 (6 bases). Trimming took off 1 base at V and 10 bases at J, with 15 bases between the two ends. The CDR3 contains 14 residues. Per germline, CDR1 SGHRS and CDR2 YFSETQ. DNA for the CDR3: TGCGCCAGCAGCTTGCAAACTACGGGGGTCGAGCAGTTCTTC. It is translated as CASSLQTTGVEQFF.

The chain couples TRBV15 to TRBJ1-5, with 8 positions matching TRBD1. The V and J ends lost 0 bases and 5 bases, in that order; junction bases with no gene match: 6. The germline V gene encodes CDR1 LNHNV and CDR2 YYDKDF (reference sequence). The CDR3 consists of 16 residues. The CDR3 DNA sequence: TGTGCCACCAGCAGAGATACAGGGGGTGGAGATCAGCCCCAGCATTTT. The encoded protein is CATSRDTGGGDQPQHF.

The rearrangement uses TRBV27 and TRBJ2-7; 7 nucleotides align to TRBD1. V gave up 5 bases and J gave up 3 bases; unmatched junction bases: 7. This CDR3 has 14 residues. Germline loops: CDR1 MNHEY, CDR2 SMNVEV (reference sequence). This chain's CDR3 is CASSRQGSNYEQYF. As DNA, the CDR3 is TGTGCCAGCAGTCGACAGGGTTCGAACTACGAGCAGTACTTC.

The rearrangement joins TRBV6-5 to TRBJ2-5; D perhaps matches TRBD2 (5 bases). V was shortened by 4 bases and J by 0 bases, with 9 bases between the two germline ends. Germline assignment: CDR1 MNHEY and CDR2 SVGAGI. This CDR3 region has 14 residues. CDR3 bases: TGTGCCAGCAGTTTGCGGGCGTACCAAGAGACCCAGTACTTC. Protein: CASSLRAYQETQYF.

The sample holds a few counts of this clone. CDR3 sequence (DNA): TGTGCCAGCAGCCGGGAGGGGAGCAATCAGCCCCAGCATTTT. Protein sequence: CASSREGSNQPQHF. V usage is TRBV5-5 and J usage is TRBJ1-5; D perhaps matches TRBD1 (5 bases). With 4 bases removed from V and 1 base from J, the gap between germline ends came to 9 bases. The CDR3 length is 14 residues. Germline V gene data show CDR1 as SGHKS and CDR2 as YYEKEE (reference sequence).

The CDR3 loop reads CASSPDRGTDTQYF. CDR3 nucleotides: TGTGCCAGCAGCCCGGACAGGGGGACAGATACGCAGTATTTT. The rearrangement links TRBV7-2 to TRBJ2-3; 10 positions match TRBD1. CDR1 is SGHTA, CDR2 FQGNSA, per germline. V shed 5 bases and J 3 bases; nucleotides not matched to a gene: 2. CDR3 length equals 14 residues.

This clone was counted once. The V gene is TRBV5-5, the J gene TRBJ2-7, with 9 bases lining up with TRBD1. Germline loops: CDR1 SGHKS, CDR2 YYEKEE (reference sequence). The ends lost 3 bases at V and 6 bases at J; junction bases unmatched: 4. This CDR3 region has 13 residues. The DNA of the CDR3 is TGTGCCAGCAGCTCGGACAGGGGAAGCGAGCAGTACGTC. It yields the protein CASSSDRGSEQYV.

The rearrangement joins TRBV2 to TRBJ2-5; TRBD1 is a possible D gene (5 bases). The CDR3 runs to 16 residues. CDR1 is SNHLY and CDR2 is FYNNEI in the germline V gene. V lost 6 bases and J lost 7, with 24 bases in between. The CDR3: CASRGRSPGIRGTQYF. In nucleotides, the CDR3 is TGTGCCAGCAGGGGGCGGTCCCCAGGTATACGAGGGACCCAGTACTTC.

The genes are TRBV5-1 and TRBJ1-3, with 7 bases aligning to TRBD1. The trim removed 4 bases at V and 0 bases at J, leaving 4 bases unmatched. The CDR3 spans 15 residues. Germline values: CDR1 SGHRS, CDR2 YFSETQ. The CDR3 protein is CASSEAGGSGNTIYF. CDR3 coding DNA: TGCGCCAGCAGCGAGGCAGGGGGCTCTGGAAACACCATATATTTT.

The chain links TRBV19 to TRBJ2-7; TRBD1 agrees at 9 bases. Germline values: CDR1 LNHDA, CDR2 SQIVND (reference sequence). V shed 4 bases, J shed 2 bases, and the junction held 9 bases outside the gene matches. The CDR3 is made up of 16 amino acids. Here the CDR3 reads CASSRSTGGAAYEQYF. The CDR3, as DNA: TGTGCCAGTAGTAGAAGCACAGGGGGCGCGGCCTACGAGCAGTACTTC.

This sequence joins TRBV5-6 and TRBJ2-1; no firm D call. The CDR3 runs 14 residues. Trimming took off 5 bases at V and 0 bases at J, with 9 bases between the two ends. Germline V gene sequence: CDR1 SGHDT, CDR2 YYEEEE. The CDR3 coding sequence is TGTGCCAGCAGTCCCCAGAGCTCCTACAATGAGCAGTTCTTC. Encoded protein: CASSPQSSYNEQFF.

The chain has TRBV25-1 and TRBJ1-3; D call uncertain. V lost 5 bases to trimming and J lost 1 base, with 12 bases between them. The CDR3 has 15 amino acids. The V gene's germline CDR1 is MGHDK and CDR2 SYGVNS. The CDR3 bases are TGTGCCAGCAGTTATCCGGGAGTTTCTGGAAACACCATATATTTT. It translates to CASSYPGVSGNTIYF.

This chain joins TRBV7-8 and TRBJ2-5; no reliable D call. Deletions cut 5 bases from V and 5 bases from J, with 6 bases between. Germline loops: CDR1 SGHVS, CDR2 FQNEAQ. CDR3 length: 11 residues. This CDR3 reads CASSPRETQYF. CDR3 bases: TGTGCCAGCAGCCCCCGCGAGACCCAGTACTTC.

The V and J genes are TRBV7-2 and TRBJ1-3; D unresolved. CDR1 and CDR2 from the germline V gene are SGHTA and FQGNSA. CDR3 length equals 14 residues. V was cut by 5 bases and J by 0 bases, with 8 bases left in between. The CDR3 nucleotides are TGTGCCAGCAGCCCACAGTACTCTGGAAACACCATATATTTT. It is translated as CASSPQYSGNTIYF.

The chain links TRBV29-1 to TRBJ2-1; perhaps TRBD1 as D (5 bases). V lost 4 bases and J 2 bases, leaving 12 bases between the germline ends. Germline V gene sequence: CDR1 SQVTM, CDR2 ANQGSEA. This CDR3 spans 14 amino acids. The CDR3 nucleotides are TGCAGCGTTGTAAAGGGGTCGACCTACAATGAGCAGTTCTTC. It is translated as CSVVKGSTYNEQFF.

The chain uses TRBV28 and TRBJ1-5; 8 positions agree with TRBD1. The CDR3 extends over 15 amino acids. Germline assignment: CDR1 MDHEN and CDR2 SYDVKM. V was pared by 2 bases and J by 2 bases, with 2 bases of the junction left unmatched. In DNA, the CDR3 is TGTGCCAGCAGTTTACCGGACAGGGGCAATCAGCCCCAGCATTTT. It translates to CASSLPDRGNQPQHF.

The rearrangement uses TRBV6-6 and TRBJ2-2, with D unclear. CDR1 MNHNY and CDR2 SVGAGI come from the germline V gene (reference sequence). Deletions cut 7 bases from V and 6 bases from J, with 12 bases between. This CDR3 region has 13 residues. CDR3 protein: CASKISAAGELFF. The DNA for the CDR3 is TGTGCCAGCAAAATCAGCGCCGCCGGGGAGCTGTTTTTT.

The genes are TRBV11-3 and TRBJ2-2, with unresolved D. CDR1 is SGHNT and CDR2 is YENEEA in the germline V gene. The germline V and J ends were trimmed by 2 bases and 6 bases, with 7 bases remaining between them. This CDR3 is built from 13 residues. The CDR3, as DNA: TGTGCCAGCAGCTTATCTAGAGCCGGGGAGCTGTTTTTT. It encodes CASSLSRAGELFF.

This clone is a singleton in its sample. The genes are TRBV12-2 and TRBJ2-3; the table's D call of TRBD2 was not tested on the DNA. TRBV12-2 is a listed pseudogene. This CDR3 is 15 amino acids long. The chain's CDR3 is CASHSGLACTDTQYF. The CDR3 DNA is TGTGCAAGTCACTCAGGACTAGCCTGCACAGATACGCAGTATTTT.

This chain connects TRBV19 to TRBJ1-5; D perhaps matches TRBD1 (5 bases). CDR1 LNHDA and CDR2 SQIVND come from the germline V gene (reference sequence). V lost 3 bases and J 1 base, leaving 10 bases between the germline ends. The CDR3 sequence is 15 residues long. DNA of the CDR3: TGTGCCAGTAGTATGAAGGAGGGGAGCAATCAGCCCCAGCATTTT. Its protein product is CASSMKEGSNQPQHF.